A single sample is the source of the 8 T cell receptor beta chains below, sequenced in a study of cytomegalovirus exposure and HLA in healthy donors (dated by TCRdb to 2015 to 2018). Libraries came from the immunoSEQ multiplex PCR assay. TCRdb took over this immuneACCESS table, retaining in-frame rearrangements with V and J assigned. Such tables are incomplete; in checked studies, under half of the missing clones stem from an unresolved V gene, and the remainder is unexplained. Counted in this sample were roughly 330,000 clones; 75% to 90% of them appeared once. The ten most abundant clones make up roughly 1.1% of the sample. The sequencing sample was made of PBMCs. Every receptor here comes from a woman in her 30s in good health and CMV-seropositive.

The rearrangement uses TRBV6-5 and TRBJ2-1; 15 bases line up with TRBD2. This CDR3 comprises 14 residues. CDR1 is MNHEY and CDR2 is SVGAGI in the germline V gene. V gave up 10 bases and J gave up 9 bases; unmatched junction bases: 7. The CDR3 DNA sequence: TGTGCCACCAAACCGGGACTAGCGGGAGGTGAGCAGTTCTTC. It is translated as CATKPGLAGGEQFF.

The genes are TRBV13 and TRBJ2-7, with 10 bases that match TRBD2. The V and J ends lost 4 bases and 4 bases, in that order; junction bases with no gene match: 4. CDR1 PRHDT and CDR2 FYEKMQ come from the germline V gene (reference sequence). CDR3 length: 14 residues. This chain's CDR3 is CASSSASGSYEQYF. As DNA, the CDR3 is TGTGCCAGCAGCTCAGCTAGCGGGAGTTACGAGCAGTACTTC.

The chain employs TRBV6-6 and TRBJ2-7, with 7 positions matching TRBD1. V shed 5 bases, J shed 2 bases, and the junction held 3 bases outside the gene matches. Germline values: CDR1 MNHNY, CDR2 SVGAGI (reference sequence). This CDR3 is 13 amino acids long. The chain's CDR3 is CASSHGQAYEQYF. CDR3 sequence (DNA): TGTGCCAGCAGTCACGGACAGGCCTACGAGCAGTACTTC.

The J gene is TRBJ2-7, the V gene TRBV4-3; 7 bases fit TRBD2. The junction had 13 bases not matched to a gene; V was cut back by 1 base and J by 1 base. Germline V gives CDR1 LGHNA, CDR2 YSLEER. CDR3 length: 18 residues. The CDR3 nucleotides are TGCGCCAGCAGCCAAGTTCTAGGGACGGCTAGCGGATCCTACGAGCAGTACTTC. It encodes CASSQVLGTASGSYEQYF.

Concerning this clone itself: The same CDR3 can be traced to other DNA sequences in this sample. The V gene is TRBV11-2, the J gene TRBJ2-7, with no clear D. CDR1 and CDR2 from the germline V gene are SGHAT and FQNNGV. V gave up 1 base and J gave up 4 bases, with 5 bases separating them. CDR3 length: 12 residues. CDR3: CASSLGSYEQYF. In DNA, the CDR3 is TGTGCCAGCAGCTTAGGAAGTTACGAGCAGTACTTC.

Note on this clone: Other DNA sequences within the sample encode an identical CDR3. The chain uses TRBV18 and TRBJ2-3, with TRBD1 identical over 10 bases. V shed 3 bases and J 4 bases; nucleotides not matched to a gene: 1. This CDR3 spans 14 amino acids. Germline V gives CDR1 KGHSH, CDR2 LQKENI. CDR3 region: CASSPGQGPDTQYF. CDR3 coding DNA: TGTGCCAGCTCACCGGGACAGGGGCCAGATACGCAGTATTTT.

This rearrangement joins TRBV6-6 to TRBJ2-2; possibly TRBD1 or TRBD2 for D (5 bases each). The CDR3 spans 14 residues. The V end lost 7 bases, the J end lost 8 bases, and 17 bases lay between the germline ends. Per germline, CDR1 MNHNY and CDR2 SVGAGI (reference sequence). The DNA of the CDR3 is TGTGCCAGCACCCCCCCTGGGGGAACAGGGGAGCTGTTTTTT. Amino acid sequence: CASTPPGGTGELFF.

Worth noting for this clone: At the DNA level, this CDR3 is encoded by other sequences in the same sample as well. The chain joins TRBV5-1 to TRBJ2-7; D is perhaps TRBD2 (5 bases). V gave up 0 bases and J gave up 4 bases, with 11 bases separating them. Germline V gives CDR1 SGHRS, CDR2 YFSETQ. The CDR3 is made up of 14 amino acids. In DNA, the CDR3 is TGCGCCAGCAGCTTGGGAGGGAGTGGTTACGAGCAGTACTTC. Translating it yields CASSLGGSGYEQYF.